Below, 12 T cell receptor beta chains from the same sample are listed, as sequenced in a study of OX40 agonist ivuxolimab in advanced cancers. Profiled with immunoSEQ multiplex PCR; TCRdb holds only in-frame clones, not every one. The table includes approximately 81,000 clones, 85% to 95% detected once. The input for sequencing was CD4+ or CD8+ T cells sorted from blood, taken in a trial of the OX40 agonist ivuxolimab. The receptors shown here come from an adult with an advanced solid tumor such as melanoma, head and neck, liver or kidney cancer.

The rearrangement joins TRBV7-9 to TRBJ2-3, with D unresolved. The CDR3 spans 16 residues. Germline V gene data show CDR1 as SEHNR and CDR2 as FQNEAQ (reference sequence). Between the trimmed V and J ends, which lost 5 bases and 2 bases, there was a span of 17 bases. CDR3 nucleotide sequence: TGTGCCAGCAGCCTGACCGACACCCTTAACACAGATACGCAGTATTTT. Translating it yields CASSLTDTLNTDTQYF.

The chain joins TRBV5-8 to TRBJ2-5; the D is unclear. Germline values: CDR1 SGHTS, CDR2 YDEGEE. V dropped 0 bases and J dropped 4 bases, with 4 bases sitting between them. This CDR3 has 12 residues. In DNA form, the CDR3 reads TGTGCCAGCAGCTTGGGACGAGAGACCCAGTACTTC. Residues: CASSLGRETQYF.

This clone was recorded only once. CDR3 region: CASSFGLTYGYTF. The CDR3 nucleotides read TGTGCCAGCAGTTTCGGCCTAACCTATGGCTACACCTTC. The V gene is TRBV27, the J gene TRBJ1-2, with D hard to call. Trimming cost V 3 bases and J 4 bases, with 9 bases left between them. CDR1 is MNHEY and CDR2 is SMNVEV in the germline V gene (reference sequence). This CDR3 region has 13 residues.

V gene TRBV7-9 combines with J gene TRBJ1-5; tentative D call: TRBD1 (5 bases). This CDR3 comprises 15 residues. The germline CDR1 and CDR2 sequences are SEHNR and FQNEAQ (reference sequence). Trimming shortened V by 1 base and J by 2 bases, and 9 bases separated the two germline ends. The CDR3 coding sequence is TGTGCCAGCAGCTTAGGGACAATGGGCAATCAGCCCCAGCATTTT. This sequence encodes CASSLGTMGNQPQHF.

This clone showed up just a few times. The chain couples TRBV29-1 to TRBJ1-1; maybe TRBD1 (5 bases). Germline CDR1 is SQVTM and CDR2 is ANQGSEA. The CDR3 length is 10 residues. The CDR3 reads CIAGEREAFF. The CDR3 DNA reads as TGCATTGCGGGGGAGAGGGAAGCTTTCTTT.

The chain combines TRBV7-8 with TRBJ2-1, with TRBD1 matching 8 bases. The length of the CDR3 is 13 residues. V was pared by 11 bases and J by 1 base, with 4 bases of the junction left unmatched. Germline values: CDR1 SGHVS, CDR2 FQNEAQ. DNA of the CDR3: TGTGCCTGCGGACAGGGATCCTACAATGAGCAGTTCTTC. Translating it yields CACGQGSYNEQFF.

The J gene is TRBJ2-3, the V gene TRBV28; 9 bases agree with TRBD2. The CDR3 is 14 amino acids. CDR1 MDHEN and CDR2 SYDVKM come from the germline V gene. J lost 2 bases, V lost 5 bases, and 2 bases had no gene match. This chain's CDR3 is CASSGGLATDTQYF. CDR3 nucleotide sequence: TGTGCCAGCAGTGGGGGACTAGCCACAGATACGCAGTATTTT.

A remark on this clone: At one boundary the junction diverges from the germline segment, which might be a read error. This chain joins TRBV7-7 and TRBJ2-2, with 7 positions matching TRBD1. The CDR3 has 15 amino acids. Looked up from germline, CDR1 is SSHAT and CDR2 is FNYEAQ (reference sequence). The CDR3, as DNA: TGTGCTAGCAGCTTGGGACAGCCGAACACCGGGGAGCTGTTTTTT. As protein: CASSLGQPNTGELFF.

The rearrangement links TRBV19 to TRBJ1-1, with TRBD1 as a possible D gene (5 bases). This CDR3 has 13 residues. CDR1 is LNHDA, CDR2 SQIVND, per germline (reference sequence). The germline V and J ends were trimmed by 5 bases and 0 bases, with 7 bases remaining between them. Here the CDR3 reads CASSLTVNTEAFF. In DNA form, the CDR3 reads TGTGCCAGTAGTCTGACAGTGAACACTGAAGCTTTCTTT.

This chain joins TRBV19 and TRBJ2-1; D is tentatively TRBD1 or TRBD2 (5 bases each). V lost 5 bases to trimming and J lost 4 bases, with 9 bases between them. In germline, CDR1 is LNHDA, CDR2 SQIVND (reference sequence). The CDR3 has 13 amino acids. CDR3 sequence: CASSLGPYNEQFF. The CDR3 coding sequence is TGTGCCAGTAGTTTGGGACCATACAATGAGCAGTTCTTC.

J is TRBJ2-7 and V is TRBV28; D is perhaps TRBD1 (5 bases). From germline, CDR1 is MDHEN and CDR2 SYDVKM. This CDR3 is built from 12 residues. The germline V and J ends were trimmed by 3 bases and 3 bases, with 6 bases remaining between them. DNA of the CDR3: TGTGCCAGCAGTTTTCAGGGCTACGAGCAGTACTTC. Amino acid sequence: CASSFQGYEQYF. Complete variable domain (other parts from reference TRBV28 and TRBJ2-7): DVKVTQSSRYLVKRTGEKVFLECVQDMDHENMFWYRQDPGLGLRLIYFSYDVKMKEKGDIPEGYSVSREKKERFSLILESASTNQTSMYLCASSFQGYEQYFGPGTRLTVT.

The chain employs TRBV4-3 and TRBJ2-5; 11 bases are shared with TRBD2. The germline V gene has CDR1 LGHNA and CDR2 YSLEER. The CDR3 runs to 17 residues. After removal of 1 base from V and 4 bases from J, the junction contained 8 bases not matched to a gene. DNA for the CDR3: TGCGCCAGCAGCCAAGTAGGTAGCGGGGGGGCCGGAGAGACCCAGTACTTC. It specifies CASSQVGSGGAGETQYF.